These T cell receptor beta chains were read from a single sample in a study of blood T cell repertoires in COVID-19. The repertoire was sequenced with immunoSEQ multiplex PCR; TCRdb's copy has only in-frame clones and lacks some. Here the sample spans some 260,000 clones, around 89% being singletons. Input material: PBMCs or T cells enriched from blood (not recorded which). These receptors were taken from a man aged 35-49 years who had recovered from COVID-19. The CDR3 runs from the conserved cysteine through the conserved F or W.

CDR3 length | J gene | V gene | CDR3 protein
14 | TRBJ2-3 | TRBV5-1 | CASSLTGGSDTQYF
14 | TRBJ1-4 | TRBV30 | CAWTEDREGEKLFF
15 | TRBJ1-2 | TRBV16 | CASSPYRVRTYGYTF
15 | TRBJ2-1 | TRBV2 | CASSENPTSFNEQFF
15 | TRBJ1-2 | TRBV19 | CASSIPADTNYGYTF
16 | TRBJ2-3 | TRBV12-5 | CASGFVAGGLADTQYF
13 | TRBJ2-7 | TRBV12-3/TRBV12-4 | CASGTPGSYEQYF
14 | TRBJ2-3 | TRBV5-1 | CASSLVQGSDTQYF
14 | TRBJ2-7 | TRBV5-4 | CASSIGQGRDEQYF
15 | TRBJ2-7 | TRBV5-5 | CASSTEQGAFYEQYF
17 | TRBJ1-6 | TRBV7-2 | CASSSRGTGFFNSPLHF
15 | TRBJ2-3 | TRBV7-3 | CASSLEAGGTDTQYF
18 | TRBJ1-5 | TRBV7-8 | CASSLIRTGVQSNQPQHF
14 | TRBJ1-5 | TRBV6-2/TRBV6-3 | CASSYARGNQPQHF
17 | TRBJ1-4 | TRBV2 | CASNRKGSLLRDEKLFF
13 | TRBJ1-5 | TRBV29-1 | CSVVDGGYRSQHF
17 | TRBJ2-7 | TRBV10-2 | CASSGNIGLAGEYEQYF
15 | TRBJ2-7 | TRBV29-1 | CSVESGQGAVGEQYF
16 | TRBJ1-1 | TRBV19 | CASSIVPGQGSTEAFF
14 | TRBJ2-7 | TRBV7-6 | CASSPRTGTYEQYF
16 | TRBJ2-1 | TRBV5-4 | CASSFAGTSGYNEQFF